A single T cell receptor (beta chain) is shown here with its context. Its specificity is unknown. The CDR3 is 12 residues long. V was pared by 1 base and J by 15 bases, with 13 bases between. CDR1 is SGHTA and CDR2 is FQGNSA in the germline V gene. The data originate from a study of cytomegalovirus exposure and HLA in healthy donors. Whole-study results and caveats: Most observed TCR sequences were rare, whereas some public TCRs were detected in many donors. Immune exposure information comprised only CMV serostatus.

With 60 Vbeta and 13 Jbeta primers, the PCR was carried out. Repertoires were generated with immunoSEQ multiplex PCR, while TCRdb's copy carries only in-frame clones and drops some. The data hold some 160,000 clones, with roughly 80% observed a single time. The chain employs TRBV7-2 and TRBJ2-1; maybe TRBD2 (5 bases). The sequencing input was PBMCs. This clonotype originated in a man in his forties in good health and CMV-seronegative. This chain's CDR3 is CASSLGVGKGFF. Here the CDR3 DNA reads TGTGCCAGCAGCTTAGGTGTCGGGAAGGGGTTCTTC.